This TCR beta chain derives from a study of T cell repertoires in cytomegalovirus infection. Study-level information: Public TCR beta signatures indicated both CMV infection and matching HLA type.

TCRdb re-derived calls from the reads in MiXCR, one entry per CDR3 protein. This sample has approximately 700,000 distinct CDR3 sequences; 35% occur once, and the top ten carry about 2.8%. Study observations and caveats: CMV carriers having the relevant HLA were flagged by cumulative public TCR beta family frequency. HLA-C-restricted CMV clonotypes gave the most frequent clonotype in two of eight donors.

Regarding this clonotype: The antigen is not known.

V dropped 5 bases and J dropped 4 bases, with 3 bases sitting between them. Germline V gene sequence: CDR1 MDHEN, CDR2 SYDVKM. The CDR3 runs 11 residues. The clonotype comes from a human donor in good health (CMV status not recorded). Some clones in this sample may be carry-over from other donors' samples. V is TRBV28 and J is TRBJ1-5, with no clear D. Material: PBMCs. DNA of the CDR3: TGTGCCAGCAGTGCGAATCAGCCCCAGCATTTT. It yields the protein CASSANQPQHF.